The following is a T cell receptor (beta chain) sequence with its context. Its specificity is unknown. The CDR3 length is 14 residues. Germline V lookup: CDR1 SGHVS, CDR2 FQNEAQ. The V gene lost 5 bases and the J gene lost 6 bases, with 15 bases spanning the gap. Primers included in the PCR were 60 Vbeta and 13 Jbeta primers. Sequencing was performed with immunoSEQ multiplex PCR; in TCRdb, only in-frame clones are kept and a portion is missing. The sample yields tens of thousands of clones, about 80% seen once. These data originate in a study of cytomegalovirus exposure and HLA in healthy donors. Across the whole study: Membership in the Caucasian-associated ancestry cluster was found for around four fifths of almost 400 genotyped donors. Study-level results: An assumption of roughly uniform sequencing depth across donors underlay the presence/absence analyses. CMV antigen specificity was confirmed in vitro for a few CMV-associated chains. TCR beta chain V- and J-gene trimming was linked, in a later analysis, to a missense variant in DCLRE1C.

This chain connects TRBV7-8 to TRBJ2-3, with a tentative D call TRBD2 (5 bases). The source is a man aged 50 to 60 in good health and CMV-seronegative. The sequenced material came from PBMCs. DNA for the CDR3: TGTGCCAGCAGCCTGCGGACCAGGAGGGATACGCAGTATTTT. Protein: CASSLRTRRDTQYF.